This TCR beta chain was captured by sequencing in a study of blood T cell repertoires in COVID-19 (dated by TCRdb to 2018 to 2021). Regarding the research as a whole: Samples from collaborators originated in the United States, Italy and Spain and spanned both the acute and convalescent phases of COVID-19. The prospective study material was composed of cDNA or gDNA derived from T cells, B-cell-depleted T cells, or PBMCs. Subjects who had been exposed to COVID-19, were actively infected with it, or had recovered from it provided the deeply sampled blood TCRbeta repertoires that made up the dataset. The repertoires were made available in a free public database intended to serve as a resource for research on the immune response to SARS-CoV-2. Samples were obtained from the ongoing ImmuneRACE study (first 160 participants) and from some 1,300 subjects provided by 6 global collaborators. The sample metadata nearly always contained a de-identified subject ID, COVID-19 status, age in years and sex. Where available, HLA class I and class II types were obtained from metadata supplied by the sample provider rather than from assay-based typing. Beyond this particular receptor, the publication reports: The quantity of clinical and demographic metadata differed by source and by participant and was supplied without curation.

The collaborating institutions used their own protocols to collect whole blood in K2EDTA tubes. For TCRbeta analysis, collaborators shipped samples as frozen whole blood, isolated PBMCs, or DNA extracted from either of those sample types. A remark on this clone: The antigen it binds to is not known. Base qualities are not recorded, but no much larger clone differs from it by a single base.

The V and J ends are trimmed by 9 bases and 7 bases, leaving 19 bases between them. CDR1 and CDR2 (LGHDT, YNNKEL) derive from the germline V gene (reference sequence). The CDR3 has 13 amino acids, counting the end cysteine and phenylalanine. Kept here is only the CDR3 DNA, which spans 39 bases and is read in frame from base 1. The immunoSEQ Assay, a bias-controlled multiplex PCR, was used to amplify TCRbeta CDR3 regions from genomic DNA. In the source study's methods: The number of nucleated cells in each sample was estimated from the amplification of reference gene primers within the assay. To quantify the absolute abundance of each unique TCRbeta CDR3 rearrangement, sequence reads were collapsed and filtered. For each sample, productive Simpson clonality was calculated as the square root of Simpson's diversity index over productive rearrangements. TCRdb took over this immuneACCESS table, retaining in-frame rearrangements with V and J assigned. Such tables are incomplete; in checked studies, under half of the missing clones stem from an unresolved V gene, and the remainder is unexplained. V and J calls and clone size are copied from that table; D and trimming were computed from the DNA. Across this sample there are hundreds of thousands of clones, with 80% to 90% seen only once. Clones ranked in the top ten supply roughly 10% of the sample.

The material sequenced was peripheral blood. This clonotype originated in an elderly woman with acute or convalescent COVID-19. This chain is built from TRBV3-1 (or the pseudogene TRBV3-2) and TRBJ2-7; perhaps TRBD1 is the D gene, with 6 bases matching. CDR3 protein: CASRRLQGSEQYF. The nucleotides are TGTGCCAGTCGCCGTTTACAGGGCTCAGAGCAGTACTTC.